This entry features one T cell receptor beta chain sequence. The V and J ends lost 2 bases and 0 bases respectively, with 7 bases between them. CDR3 size: 15 residues. Germline V gene sequence: CDR1 MNHEY, CDR2 SVGAGI. Original methodology: Amplification of reference gene primers provided the estimated nucleated cell counts. The table came from immunoSEQ multiplex PCR; TCRdb's copy has only in-frame clones and leaves some out. V, J and clone size reflect that table, while D and trimming were determined from the DNA. The sample records around 300,000 clones, approximately 85% being singletons. This sample was taken from a study of blood T cell repertoires in COVID-19. Study background: Material from acute and convalescent COVID-19 was sourced from the United States, Italy and Spain. Sample material is recorded as cDNA or gDNA derived from T cells, B-cell-depleted T cells, or PBMCs.

This sequence joins TRBV6-5 and TRBJ2-2, with D maybe TRBD1 (5 bases). The specimen sequenced was peripheral blood. The receptor comes from a woman in her seventies with acute or convalescent COVID-19. The CDR3 DNA sequence: TGTGCCAGCAGTTACAGGGGCTCGAACACCGGGGAGCTGTTTTTT. Translated, it gives CASSYRGSNTGELFF.